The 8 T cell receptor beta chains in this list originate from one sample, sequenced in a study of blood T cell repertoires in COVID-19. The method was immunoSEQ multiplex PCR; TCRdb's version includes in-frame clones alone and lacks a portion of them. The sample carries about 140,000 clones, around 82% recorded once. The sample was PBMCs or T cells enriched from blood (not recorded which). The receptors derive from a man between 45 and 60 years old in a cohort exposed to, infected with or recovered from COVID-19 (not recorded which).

The CDR3 loop is CASSRWTGTNQPQHF. The CDR3 region has the DNA TGTGCCAGCAGTCGTTGGACAGGGACCAATCAGCCCCAGCATTTT. The chain uses TRBV11-2 and TRBJ1-5; 8 bases line up with TRBD1. Germline CDR1 reads SGHAT; CDR2 reads FQNNGV. The CDR3 covers 15 residues. J gave up 3 bases and V 6 bases, and 7 bases lay outside the gene matches.

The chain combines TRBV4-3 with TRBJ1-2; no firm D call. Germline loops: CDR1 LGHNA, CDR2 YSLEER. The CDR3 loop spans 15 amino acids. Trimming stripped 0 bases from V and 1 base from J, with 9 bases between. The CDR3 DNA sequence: TGCGCCAGCAGCCAAGAAAGGAACAGTAACTATGGCTACACCTTC. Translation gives CASSQERNSNYGYTF.

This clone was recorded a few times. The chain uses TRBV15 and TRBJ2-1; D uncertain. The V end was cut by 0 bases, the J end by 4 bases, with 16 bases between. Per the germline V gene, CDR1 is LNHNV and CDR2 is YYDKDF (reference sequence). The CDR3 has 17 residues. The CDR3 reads CATSRDVFSANYNEQFF. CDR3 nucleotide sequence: TGTGCCACCAGCAGAGATGTTTTCAGCGCAAATTACAATGAGCAGTTCTTC.

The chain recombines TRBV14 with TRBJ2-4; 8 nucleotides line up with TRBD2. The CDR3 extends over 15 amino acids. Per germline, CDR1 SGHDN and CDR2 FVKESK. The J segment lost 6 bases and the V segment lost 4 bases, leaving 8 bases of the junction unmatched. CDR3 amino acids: CASSPSGGASNIQYF. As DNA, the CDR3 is TGTGCCAGCAGCCCCTCCGGGGGGGCCTCAAACATTCAGTACTTC. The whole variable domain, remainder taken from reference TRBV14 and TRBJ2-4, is EAGVTQFPSHSVIEKGQTVTLRCDPISGHDNLYWYRRVMGKEIKFLLHFVKESKQDESGMPNNRFLAERTGGTYSTLKVQPAELEDSGVYFCASSPSGGASNIQYFGAGTRLSVL.

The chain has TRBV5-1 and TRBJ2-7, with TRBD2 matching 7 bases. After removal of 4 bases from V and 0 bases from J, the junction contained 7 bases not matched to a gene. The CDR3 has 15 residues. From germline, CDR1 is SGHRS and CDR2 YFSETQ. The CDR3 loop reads CASSPERGRSYEQYF. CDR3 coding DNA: TGCGCCAGCAGCCCTGAGCGGGGCCGCTCCTACGAGCAGTACTTC.

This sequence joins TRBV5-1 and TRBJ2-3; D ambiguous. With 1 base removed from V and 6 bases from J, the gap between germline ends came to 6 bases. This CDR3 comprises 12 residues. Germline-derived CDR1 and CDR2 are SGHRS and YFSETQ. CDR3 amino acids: CASSLNSDTQYF. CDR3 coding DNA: TGCGCCAGCAGCTTGAATTCGGATACGCAGTATTTT.

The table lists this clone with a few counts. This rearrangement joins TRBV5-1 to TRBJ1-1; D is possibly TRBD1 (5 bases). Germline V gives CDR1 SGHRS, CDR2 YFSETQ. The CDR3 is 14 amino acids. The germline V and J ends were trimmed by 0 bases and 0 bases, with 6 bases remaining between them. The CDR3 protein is CASSLAGMNTEAFF. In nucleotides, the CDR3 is TGCGCCAGCAGCTTGGCAGGGATGAACACTGAAGCTTTCTTT. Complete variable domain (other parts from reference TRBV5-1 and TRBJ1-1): KAGVTQTPRYLIKTRGQQVTLSCSPISGHRSVSWYQQTPGQGLQFLFEYFSETQRNKGNFPGRFSGRQFSNSRSEMNVSTLELGDSALYLCASSLAGMNTEAFFGQGTRLTVV.

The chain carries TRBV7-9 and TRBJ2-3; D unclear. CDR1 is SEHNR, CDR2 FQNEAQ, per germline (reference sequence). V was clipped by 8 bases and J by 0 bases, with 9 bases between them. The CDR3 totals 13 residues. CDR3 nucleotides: TGTGCCAGCTGCGGAATGAGCACAGATACGCAGTATTTT. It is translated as CASCGMSTDTQYF.